Presented here are 32 T cell receptor beta chains from one specimen sequenced in a study of beta chain features in type 1 diabetes (dated by TCRdb to between 2017 and 2018). Study-level results and caveats: In all four CD4+ subsets, TCRB CDR3 length was moderately but significantly shorter in type 1 diabetes patients.

These receptors have no identified antigens. Receptors were amplified or captured by the immunoSEQ multiplex PCR assay. The entire isolated RNA was reverse transcribed using the High Capacity cDNA Reverse Transcription Kit, and thus expressed TCRB transcripts were sequenced. Imported from immuneACCESS, the table was reduced by TCRdb to in-frame sequences with V and J called. These copies leave out some clones; in studies compared against another copy, an unresolved V gene accounts for under half, and the cause of the remainder is not known. The sample has 600,000 to 700,000 clones on record, 9.5% to 15% of them singletons. Of the sample, roughly 0.11% is held by the ten largest clones. The sample taken for sequencing was naive CD4+ T cells from blood. The cell subset or site label, as the study defines it: true naive CD4+ T cells. All receptors derive from a young man with type 1 diabetes.

The chain combines TRBV7-2 with TRBJ1-5; the D gene is possibly TRBD1 (5 bases). From germline, CDR1 is SGHTA and CDR2 FQGNSA. Trimming stripped 4 bases from V and 7 bases from J, with 11 bases between. This CDR3 has 13 amino acids. CDR3 coding DNA: TGTGCCAGCAGCTCCTTCTGGGACCAGCCCCAGCATTTT. Its translation is CASSSFWDQPQHF. The entire variable domain, with the rest obtained from reference TRBV7-2 and TRBJ1-5, is as follows: GAGVSQSPSNKVTEKGKDVELRCDPISGHTALYWYRQSLGQGLEFLIYFQGNSAPDKSGLPSDRFSAERTGGSVSTLTIQRTQQEDSAVYLCASSSFWDQPQHFGDGTRLSIL.

This clone was detected only a few times. This chain links TRBV18 with TRBJ2-3, with D unresolved. The CDR3 has 14 residues. CDR1 is KGHSH, CDR2 LQKENI, per germline. Trimming stripped 1 base from V and 5 bases from J, with 10 bases between. The CDR3 sequence is CASSPLNPRDTQYF. Here the CDR3 DNA reads TGTGCCAGCTCACCACTAAACCCCCGAGATACGCAGTATTTT.

This clone showed up just a few times. This rearrangement joins TRBV6-6 to TRBJ2-7; tentatively, D is TRBD1 or TRBD2 (5 bases each). The CDR3 has 13 residues. Germline CDR1 reads MNHNY; CDR2 reads SVGAGI (reference sequence). V lost 10 bases to trimming and J lost 3 bases, with 16 bases between them. CDR3 loop: CATSSWDHYEQYF. The CDR3 DNA reads as TGTGCCACCTCATCTTGGGACCACTACGAGCAGTACTTC.

This clone has just a few counts. The CDR3, as DNA: TGTGCCAGCAGCTTGAGCAGCGGCTATGGTTTGGATACGCAGTATTTT. As protein: CASSLSSGYGLDTQYF. The chain recombines TRBV5-4 with TRBJ2-3; possibly TRBD2 for D (5 bases). The CDR3 covers 16 residues. The germline V gene has CDR1 SGHNT and CDR2 YYREEE (reference sequence). V lost 1 base and J lost 6, with 18 bases in between. The variable domain in full, with the rest retrieved from reference TRBV5-4 and TRBJ2-3, is ETGVTQSPTHLIKTRGQQVTLRCSSQSGHNTVSWYQQALGQGPQFIFQYYREEENGRGNFPPRFSGLQFPNYSSELNVNALELDDSALYLCASSLSSGYGLDTQYFGPGTRLTVL.

This chain connects TRBV19 to TRBJ2-5; maybe TRBD2 (7 bases). Germline CDR1 reads LNHDA; CDR2 reads SQIVND (reference sequence). This CDR3 spans 14 amino acids. The V end lost 7 bases, the J end lost 3 bases, and 15 bases lay between the germline ends. The DNA for the CDR3 is TGTGCCAGTATGCCTCGGGGGGCGGAAGAGACCCAGTACTTC. Translating gives CASMPRGAEETQYF. Full variable domain (rest looked up from reference TRBV19 and TRBJ2-5): DGGITQSPKYLFRKEGQNVTLSCEQNLNHDAMYWYRQDPGQGLRLIYYSQIVNDFQKGDIAEGYSVSREKKESFPLTVTSAQKNPTAFYLCASMPRGAEETQYFGPGTRLLVL.

This clone was recorded a few times. The chain employs TRBV2 and TRBJ2-1; 9 bases map to TRBD1. The length of the CDR3 is 13 residues. Trimming cost V 7 bases and J 7 bases; bases outside gene matches: 5. Germline values: CDR1 SNHLY, CDR2 FYNNEI. CDR3 region: CASMGTGMNEQFF. The CDR3 DNA follows: TGTGCCAGCATGGGGACAGGGATGAATGAGCAGTTCTTC. Using reference TRBV2 and TRBJ2-1 for the parts outside the CDR3, the full variable domain is EPEVTQTPSHQVTQMGQEVILRCVPISNHLYFYWYRQILGQKVEFLVSFYNNEISEKSEIFDDQFSVERPDGSNFTLKIRSTKLEDSAMYFCASMGTGMNEQFFGPGTRLTVL.

This clone was recorded a few times. V usage is TRBV7-2 and J usage is TRBJ2-7; no definite D call. V was cut by 2 bases and J by 3 bases, with 5 bases left in between. This CDR3 has 12 residues. Germline assignment: CDR1 SGHTA and CDR2 FQGNSA. CDR3 DNA: TGTGCCAGCAGCTTAAACAACTACGAGCAGTACTTC. Protein product: CASSLNNYEQYF. Complete variable domain (other parts from reference TRBV7-2 and TRBJ2-7): GAGVSQSPSNKVTEKGKDVELRCDPISGHTALYWYRQSLGQGLEFLIYFQGNSAPDKSGLPSDRFSAERTGGSVSTLTIQRTQQEDSAVYLCASSLNNYEQYFGPGTRLTVT.

The chain is built from TRBV6-6 and TRBJ2-7; 8 bases align to TRBD2. The CDR3 is made up of 16 amino acids. The germline V gene has CDR1 MNHNY and CDR2 SVGAGI (reference sequence). V lost 5 bases and J lost 2; bases outside the gene matches: 11. The CDR3 DNA follows: TGTGCCAGCAGTACTCCGGGGGGGAGGTACCCCTACGAGCAGTACTTC. Amino acids: CASSTPGGRYPYEQYF.

This clone was recorded a few times. This chain joins TRBV10-3 and TRBJ1-6; 7 nucleotides align to TRBD1. The germline V gene encodes CDR1 ENHRY and CDR2 SYGVKD. J gave up 8 bases and V 5 bases, and 6 bases lay outside the gene matches. The CDR3 has 14 amino acids. CDR3 sequence: CAISTTGWDSPLHF. CDR3 bases: TGTGCCATCAGTACGACAGGGTGGGATTCACCCCTCCACTTT.

Remarks on this clone: The identical CDR3 is also encoded by other nucleotide sequences in the sample. This sequence joins TRBV5-4 and TRBJ2-3; D unresolved. The CDR3 is 13 amino acids. CDR1 is SGHNT and CDR2 is YYREEE in the germline V gene (reference sequence). Trimming left V 0 bases short and J 1 base short, with 3 bases between. DNA for the CDR3: TGTGCCAGCAGCTTGGCGGGCACAGATACGCAGTATTTT. It translates to CASSLAGTDTQYF.

This clone has more than one count but fewer than ten. The chain carries TRBV5-1 and TRBJ2-1; TRBD2 is a possible D gene (6 bases). Per germline, CDR1 SGHRS and CDR2 YFSETQ. V was cut by 4 bases and J by 15 bases, with 20 bases left in between. The CDR3 spans 13 residues. The CDR3 DNA follows: TGCGCCAGCAGCACGGGACGGGACTCCCAGCGGTTCTTC. This sequence encodes CASSTGRDSQRFF.

The chain links TRBV7-2 to TRBJ1-1; D gene ambiguous. CDR3 length equals 11 residues. The germline gives CDR1 SGHTA, CDR2 FQGNSA. Trimming took off 6 bases at V and 9 bases at J, with 11 bases between the two ends. The DNA for the CDR3 is TGTGCCAGCAGTGAGGGCACCCAAGCTTTCTTT. Its translation: CASSEGTQAFF.

This clone was found a few times. J is TRBJ1-2 and V is TRBV27; possibly TRBD1 for D (5 bases). The length of the CDR3 is 13 residues. Per germline, CDR1 MNHEY and CDR2 SMNVEV (reference sequence). V gave up 4 bases and J gave up 8 bases, with 14 bases separating them. The CDR3 region is CASSSRPQGGYTF. Here the CDR3 DNA reads TGTGCCAGCAGTTCTCGACCGCAGGGCGGCTACACCTTC.

This clone appeared a few times. The chain employs TRBV28 and TRBJ2-7; TRBD1 agrees at 7 bases. This CDR3 comprises 14 residues. V was pared by 3 bases and J by 3 bases, with 5 bases of the junction left unmatched. Germline lookup yields CDR1 MDHEN and CDR2 SYDVKM. The CDR3 region has the DNA TGTGCCAGCAGTTTCAGGGACAGCCTCTACGAGCAGTACTTC. Translated: CASSFRDSLYEQYF.

The J gene is TRBJ1-5, the V gene TRBV28, with unresolved D. With 7 bases removed from V and 5 bases from J, the gap between germline ends came to 9 bases. The CDR3 loop spans 12 amino acids. Germline assignment: CDR1 MDHEN and CDR2 SYDVKM. The DNA of the CDR3 is TGTGCCAGCACCTCGAGGGATCAGCCCCAGCATTTT. It translates to CASTSRDQPQHF.

This clone was detected a few times. Other nucleotide sequences in the sample specify the same CDR3. The chain employs TRBV30 and TRBJ1-5, with TRBD1 matching over 7 bases. CDR3 length: 13 residues. V was pared by 1 base and J by 7 bases, with 4 bases of the junction left unmatched. CDR1 GTSNPN and CDR2 SVGIG come from the germline V gene (reference sequence). CDR3 coding DNA: TGTGCCTGGAGTGCAGGGGGGAACCAGCCCCAGCATTTT. Its protein product is CAWSAGGNQPQHF.

This clone occurred a few times. This sequence joins TRBV6-6 and TRBJ2-4, with TRBD1 as a possible D gene (5 bases). Germline CDR1 reads MNHNY; CDR2 reads SVGAGI (reference sequence). The V and J ends lost 2 bases and 2 bases respectively, with 13 bases between them. CDR3 size: 16 residues. Here the CDR3 DNA reads TGTGCCAGCAGTTACGGGCAGGGTTGGTCCAAAAACATTCAGTACTTC. It is translated as CASSYGQGWSKNIQYF.

This clone has a handful of counts. The chain is built from TRBV9 and TRBJ2-5; TRBD2 matches at 8 bases. After removal of 4 bases from V and 5 bases from J, the junction contained 13 bases not matched to a gene. CDR1 SGDLS and CDR2 YYNGEE come from the germline V gene. The CDR3 consists of 16 residues. The CDR3 DNA is TGTGCCAGCAGCCCTCGAGCGGGGGCCCTCGGGGAGACCCAGTACTTC. Residues: CASSPRAGALGETQYF.

This clone has only a few counts. CDR3 amino acids: CASSLGGRDPGYTF. The DNA for the CDR3 is TGTGCCAGCAGCTTAGGAGGCAGGGATCCTGGCTACACCTTC. This rearrangement joins TRBV7-2 to TRBJ1-2; the D gene is possibly TRBD1 (5 bases). Germline lookup yields CDR1 SGHTA and CDR2 FQGNSA. The CDR3 sequence is 14 residues long. V was pared by 1 base and J by 7 bases, with 13 bases between.

In its sample, this clone was seen a few times. This rearrangement joins TRBV11-2 to TRBJ2-5; perhaps TRBD1 as D (6 bases). The V end lost 5 bases, the J end lost 1 base, and 11 bases lay between the germline ends. This CDR3 is built from 14 residues. From germline, CDR1 is SGHAT and CDR2 FQNNGV. As DNA, the CDR3 is TGTGCCAGCAGCCTTAGGACAGTCCAAGAGACCCAGTACTTC. Encoded protein: CASSLRTVQETQYF.

On this clone itself: An end of the junction differs from the germline gene, which may be a read error. The genes are TRBV7-2 and TRBJ2-7, with 7 bases matching TRBD1. The CDR3 length is 14 residues. CDR1 SGHTA and CDR2 FQGNSA come from the germline V gene. CDR3 residues: CASSLGGSAHEQYF. The CDR3 nucleotides read TGTGCCAGCAGTTTAGGGGGCTCCGCACACGAGCAGTACTTC.

V gene TRBV23-1 combines with J gene TRBJ2-3; TRBD2 matches 10 bases. TRBV23-1 qualifies as an ORF whose function is uncertain. The CDR3 extends over 14 amino acids. The V segment lost 8 bases and the J segment 5 bases; nucleotides outside the gene matches: 7. The CDR3 region has the DNA TGCGCCAGCGTACCGACTAGCGGGTTAGATACGCAGTATTTT. Translated, it gives CASVPTSGLDTQYF.

This clone has just a few counts. The chain couples TRBV19 to TRBJ2-6; D gene uncertain. Germline CDR1 is LNHDA and CDR2 is SQIVND (reference sequence). V was trimmed by 4 bases and J by 0 bases, leaving 10 bases between them. CDR3 length equals 16 residues. This chain's CDR3 is CASSTSSGSGANVLTF. CDR3 coding DNA: TGTGCCAGTAGTACTTCTTCGGGCTCTGGGGCCAACGTCCTGACTTTC.

This clone was counted only a few times. CDR3 sequence reads: CASSSGGQGTQYF. For the CDR3, the DNA is TGTGCCAGCAGTAGCGGGGGCCAGGGTACGCAGTATTTT. V gene TRBV6-5 combines with J gene TRBJ2-3, with 8 bases identical to TRBD2. This CDR3 contains 13 residues. The germline gives CDR1 MNHEY, CDR2 SVGAGI. Trimming took 5 bases from V and 8 from J; bases not matched to a gene: 6.

The chain combines TRBV2 with TRBJ2-5, with D perhaps matching TRBD2 (5 bases). This CDR3 region has 14 residues. The germline V gene has CDR1 SNHLY and CDR2 FYNNEI. Between the trimmed V and J ends, which lost 6 bases and 1 base, there was a span of 12 bases. The CDR3 coding sequence is TGTGCCAGCAGGGCCGGACTCTCCCAAGAGACCCAGTACTTC. Translation gives CASRAGLSQETQYF.

The chain links TRBV29-1 to TRBJ2-5; 11 bases map to TRBD1. Germline V gene sequence: CDR1 SQVTM, CDR2 ANQGSEA. This CDR3 spans 12 amino acids. V gave up 7 bases and J gave up 11 bases; unmatched junction bases: 9. The CDR3 sequence is CSAGTGGREQYF. CDR3 nucleotide sequence: TGCAGCGCCGGGACAGGGGGGAGAGAGCAGTACTTC.

The chain links TRBV7-2 to TRBJ2-7; 9 nucleotides align to TRBD1. The V and J ends lost 5 bases and 9 bases, in that order; junction bases with no gene match: 5. The germline V gene has CDR1 SGHTA and CDR2 FQGNSA. The length of the CDR3 is 12 residues. Here the CDR3 DNA reads TGTGCCAGCAGCACACAGGGGGCGGCGCAGTACTTC. Amino acid sequence: CASSTQGAAQYF.

The chain combines TRBV6-6 with TRBJ2-1; D is tentatively TRBD1 or TRBD2 (6 bases each). The CDR3 is 15 amino acids. Between the trimmed V and J ends, which lost 3 bases and 5 bases, there was a span of 14 bases. The germline gives CDR1 MNHNY, CDR2 SVGAGI (reference sequence). The CDR3 region has the DNA TGTGCCAGCAGTTATCGGGGGAAGGGGGACAATGAGCAGTTCTTC. Translation gives CASSYRGKGDNEQFF.

This clone was picked up a small number of times. This chain connects TRBV11-2 to TRBJ2-2; a weak D match, TRBD2 (6 bases). Per germline, CDR1 SGHAT and CDR2 FQNNGV. The CDR3 has 16 residues. V was trimmed by 1 base and J by 5 bases, leaving 14 bases between them. The CDR3 coding sequence is TGTGCCAGCAGCTTAGCGACTAGGGAAGGAACCGGGGAGCTGTTTTTT. Amino acid sequence: CASSLATREGTGELFF. The whole variable domain, filled in from reference TRBV11-2 and TRBJ2-2, reads EAGVAQSPRYKIIEKRQSVAFWCNPISGHATLYWYQQILGQGPKLLIQFQNNGVVDDSQLPKDRFSAERLKGVDSTLKIQPAKLEDSAVYLCASSLATREGTGELFFGEGSRLTVL.

This clone was observed a few times. The same CDR3 also results from other DNA sequences found in this sample. DNA for the CDR3: TGTGCCAGCAGTTTATCTCAGCCCCAGCATTTT. It yields the protein CASSLSQPQHF. The V call is TRBV28, the J call TRBJ1-5, with D hard to call. The CDR3 runs 11 residues. With 1 base removed from V and 6 bases from J, the gap between germline ends came to 1 base. Per germline, CDR1 MDHEN and CDR2 SYDVKM.

The chain has TRBV10-3 and TRBJ2-7; D is tentatively TRBD1 or TRBD2 (5 bases each). The CDR3 sequence is 14 residues long. V lost 11 bases and J 6 bases, leaving 23 bases between the germline ends. CDR1 and CDR2 (germline): ENHRY, SYGVKD. The CDR3: CAGSPRLGVREQYF. The CDR3 nucleotides are TGTGCCGGATCCCCCAGGTTGGGGGTTCGCGAGCAGTACTTC.

The table lists this clone with a few counts. J is TRBJ2-3 and V is TRBV7-2, with D possibly being TRBD1 or TRBD2 (5 bases each). The CDR3 has 15 residues. Trimming stripped 3 bases from V and 2 bases from J, with 12 bases between. Germline CDR1 and CDR2: SGHTA and FQGNSA. The DNA for the CDR3 is TGTGCCAGCAGCTTGTTGAGGGGTCTCACAGATACGCAGTATTTT. As protein: CASSLLRGLTDTQYF.